The 14 T cell receptor beta chains below come from one sample, sequenced in a study of shared clonotypes between healthy human individuals. Sequenced by immunoSEQ multiplex PCR; TCRdb stores in-frame clones only, minus some. The repertoire holds some 240,000 clones, with 65% as singletons. The sequencing input was memory CD4+ T cells sorted from blood. Subset of the sample: CD45RA-negative fraction. These receptor sequences come from a man aged 25-45 years in good health.

V is TRBV28 and J is TRBJ1-2; D ambiguous. The CDR3 has 13 amino acids. Trimming removed 3 bases from V and 9 bases from J, with 14 bases in between. Germline lookup yields CDR1 MDHEN and CDR2 SYDVKM. In DNA form, the CDR3 reads TGTGCCAGCAGTTTGAGTGTCGGACTCCGCTACACCTTC. Amino acids: CASSLSVGLRYTF.

In DNA form, the CDR3 reads TGTGCCAGCAGCTTAGGAGTAGAACAGACGCAGTATTTT. Translated, it gives CASSLGVEQTQYF. The rearrangement joins TRBV7-9 to TRBJ2-3, with D uncertain. The CDR3 is 13 amino acids. CDR1 is SEHNR, CDR2 FQNEAQ, per germline (reference sequence). V was pared by 1 base and J by 9 bases, with 11 bases between. Using reference TRBV7-9 and TRBJ2-3 for the parts outside the CDR3, the full variable domain is DTGVSQNPRHKITKRGQNVTFRCDPISEHNRLYWYRQTLGQGPEFLTYFQNEAQLEKSRLLSDRFSAERPKGSFSTLEIQRTEQGDSAMYLCASSLGVEQTQYFGPGTRLTVL.

The V call is TRBV5-1, the J call TRBJ2-2; D assignment may be TRBD1 or TRBD2 (5 bases each). Trimming pared 6 bases from V and 7 bases from J, leaving 16 bases between. CDR1 and CDR2 (germline): SGHRS, YFSETQ. The CDR3 sequence is 14 residues long. CDR3 sequence (DNA): TGCGCCAGCACCGCGGACTTAAGGGGCGGGGAGCTGTTTTTT. Translation: CASTADLRGGELFF.

V and J are TRBV5-5 and TRBJ2-3, with D uncertain. The V end was cut by 4 bases, the J end by 6 bases, with 21 bases between. Germline-derived CDR1 and CDR2 are SGHKS and YYEKEE (reference sequence). This CDR3 is 16 amino acids long. CDR3 in amino acids: CASSRGGRISPDTQYF. DNA for the CDR3: TGTGCCAGCAGCCGTGGTGGAAGAATCTCGCCGGATACGCAGTATTTT.

This clone was recorded a few times. V and J are TRBV10-1 and TRBJ2-2, with TRBD2 matching over 8 bases. CDR1 WNHNN and CDR2 SYGVQD come from the germline V gene (reference sequence). There are 15 residues in the CDR3. With 0 bases clipped from V and 7 bases from J, the junction kept 4 bases outside the gene matches. Here the CDR3 reads CASSESGRALGELFF. The CDR3 DNA is TGCGCCAGCAGTGAGTCCGGGAGGGCCCTCGGGGAGCTGTTTTTT.

This clone was counted a single time. The rearrangement uses TRBV5-4 and TRBJ2-5; weak D call: TRBD1 (5 bases). The CDR3 has 16 residues. Trimming removed 1 base from V and 1 base from J, with 14 bases in between. The germline CDR1 and CDR2 sequences are SGHNT and YYREEE (reference sequence). The CDR3 coding sequence is TGTGCCAGCAGCTTGAGGGTCCTTGGGGCCCAAGAGACCCAGTACTTC. Translation: CASSLRVLGAQETQYF.

The chain combines TRBV30 with TRBJ1-3; TRBD1 is a possible D gene (5 bases). The germline CDR1 and CDR2 sequences are GTSNPN and SVGIG (reference sequence). The V and J ends lost 6 bases and 0 bases respectively, with 9 bases between them. This CDR3 has 13 amino acids. CDR3 sequence: CACTRDSGNTIYF. The CDR3 DNA reads as TGTGCCTGCACCAGGGACTCTGGAAACACCATATATTTT.

This chain connects TRBV2 to TRBJ2-5; TRBD2 is a possible D gene (6 bases). Germline CDR1 SNHLY, CDR2 FYNNEI. CDR3 length: 14 residues. V lost 6 bases and J 1 base, leaving 12 bases between the germline ends. CDR3 residues: CASRGGEVQETQYF. Written as DNA, the CDR3 is TGTGCCAGCAGGGGCGGGGAAGTCCAAGAGACCCAGTACTTC.

This clone was picked up a small number of times. The chain carries TRBV7-9 and TRBJ2-1; D gene unclear. V gave up 9 bases and J gave up 4 bases, with 19 bases separating them. The CDR3 totals 15 residues. Germline loops: CDR1 SEHNR, CDR2 FQNEAQ (reference sequence). The CDR3 coding sequence is TGTGCCAGTGACCGGCTTGGCGGAAGTTACAATGAGCAGTTCTTC. Its protein is CASDRLGGSYNEQFF.

The genes are TRBV2 and TRBJ2-1; D possibly corresponds to TRBD2 (6 bases). The V end lost 6 bases, the J end lost 3 bases, and 18 bases lay between the germline ends. Germline V gene data show CDR1 as SNHLY and CDR2 as FYNNEI. The CDR3 spans 16 residues. CDR3 in amino acids: CASRANPSDFYNEQFF. The CDR3 bases are TGTGCCAGCAGAGCAAATCCTAGCGACTTCTACAATGAGCAGTTCTTC.

This clone was counted ten times or more. The chain employs TRBV6-1 and TRBJ2-7; tentatively, D is TRBD1 (6 bases). This CDR3 is 15 amino acids long. Germline values: CDR1 MNHNS, CDR2 SASEGT. The V end was cut by 6 bases, the J end by 2 bases, with 17 bases between. The CDR3 coding sequence is TGTGCCAGCAGCCAGTACAGGGAACAAACCTACGAGCAGTACTTC. This codes for CASSQYREQTYEQYF.

The rearrangement joins TRBV6-6 to TRBJ2-1; 8 bases align to TRBD2. The CDR3 is 16 residues long. Germline V gene data show CDR1 as MNHNY and CDR2 as SVGAGI (reference sequence). Losses at the gene ends were 2 bases for V and 1 base for J; bases not matched to a gene: 4. For the CDR3, the DNA is TGTGCCAGCAGTTACGGGTCTAGCGGGTCCTACAATGAGCAGTTCTTC. Translated, it gives CASSYGSSGSYNEQFF.

This clone is a singleton in its sample. CDR3 nucleotide sequence: TGTGCCAGCAGCTTCCCGACAGGGCGGATCACTGAAGCTTTCTTT. It specifies CASSFPTGRITEAFF. The chain joins TRBV7-9 to TRBJ1-1, with TRBD1 identical over 7 bases. V lost 3 bases to trimming and J lost 4 bases; unmatched junction nucleotides: 8. This CDR3 region has 15 residues. The germline CDR1 and CDR2 sequences are SEHNR and FQNEAQ (reference sequence). Full variable domain (remainder filled in from reference TRBV7-9 and TRBJ1-1): DTGVSQNPRHKITKRGQNVTFRCDPISEHNRLYWYRQTLGQGPEFLTYFQNEAQLEKSRLLSDRFSAERPKGSFSTLEIQRTEQGDSAMYLCASSFPTGRITEAFFGQGTRLTVV.

The J gene is TRBJ1-5, the V gene TRBV18; the D gene is possibly TRBD1 (6 bases). From germline, CDR1 is KGHSH and CDR2 LQKENI. Trimming shortened V by 3 bases and J by 10 bases, and 16 bases separated the two germline ends. The CDR3 consists of 14 residues. The chain's CDR3 is CASSPNRGREPQHF. CDR3 bases: TGTGCCAGCTCACCCAACCGGGGGCGGGAACCCCAGCATTTT. Filled out from reference TRBV18 and TRBJ1-5, the complete variable domain reads NAGVMQNPRHLVRRRGQEARLRCSPMKGHSHVYWYRQLPEEGLKFMVYLQKENIIDESGMPKERFSAEFPKEGPSILRIQQVVRGDSAAYFCASSPNRGREPQHFGDGTRLSIL.